This T cell receptor (beta chain) was obtained from a study of PD-L1 blockade in urothelial cancer. Time point reported: pretreatment peripheral blood. Germline CDR1 and CDR2: MDHEN and SYDVKM. V was shortened by 5 bases and J by 4 bases, with 16 bases between the two germline ends. This CDR3 is 15 amino acids long. Only in-frame clones appear in the TCRdb table, and some are missing; sequencing was by immunoSEQ multiplex PCR. The table lists 70,000 to 100,000 clones, less than 90% of them singletons, with about 2.1% in the top ten. The starting material was PBMCs, obtained around atezolizumab (anti-PD-L1) treatment. V gene TRBV28 combines with J gene TRBJ2-3, with D possibly TRBD2 on 7 matching bases. This clonotype originated in a man in his sixties with urothelial cancer. CDR3 sequence: CASSPSGGAPDTQYF. The CDR3 DNA is TGTGCCAGCAGTCCAAGTGGGGGGGCCCCAGATACGCAGTATTTT.